This paragraph reports one T cell receptor (beta chain). These data originate in a study of blood T cell repertoires in COVID-19. Measured with immunoSEQ multiplex PCR; TCRdb has only the in-frame clones, and not every one. The sample records about 220,000 clones, 80% to 85% being singletons. Germline CDR1 reads MGHDK; CDR2 reads SYGVNS. CDR3 length equals 14 residues. Germline trimming cut 4 bases from V and 6 bases from J; bases unmatched to any gene: 8. Sequencing was done on a sample of peripheral blood. The V gene is TRBV25-1, the J gene TRBJ2-7; 8 bases agree with TRBD2. The clonotype comes from a woman in her 30s who had recovered from COVID-19. CDR3 coding DNA: TGTGCCAGCAGTGTGCGGGGGGCGTTCTCCGAGCAGTACTTC. This codes for CASSVRGAFSEQYF.